This TCR beta chain was recovered during a study of shared clonotypes between healthy human individuals (TCRdb year 2020). Background on the whole study: A few men and two women, aged 18 to 49 years, made up the cohort. Leukapheresis yielded between about 0.94 and 9 billion PBMCs per donor. For each donor, CD4 naive and CD4 memory were each run on three plates, CD8 naive on two plates, and CD8 memory on one plate. To increase sequencing depth and limit assay-specific biases, different laboratories used diverse techniques to prepare libraries and sequence TCR repertoires. Blood TCR repertoires of about 5 healthy adults were deeply sequenced to estimate repertoire size and the extent of clonotype sharing between individuals.

Broad study findings and their caveats: Even with the large sequencing depth, rarefaction of the sorted-subset datasets indicated that sequencing was incomplete. Across four donors, approximately 5% of naive CD4, roughly 3.4% of naive CD8, 2.3% of memory CD4, and approximately 0.42% of memory CD8 clonotypes were shared. Sampling was restricted to blood, and TCR repertoires in tissues likely differ from the TCR repertoires found in blood. The genetic and exposure-history diversity represented was limited by the small number of donors. Larger estimated clonotype richness was generally found for naive subsets than for memory subsets. Pairwise subsampling indicated that sequencing depth was expected to affect the degree of clonotype sharing among donors. Higher generation probabilities were observed for clonotypes shared by all four sorted-subset donors than for non-shared clonotypes.

Using the deep immunoSEQ assay, multiplex PCR amplified TCR CDR3 regions from genomic DNA. Genomic DNA extracted from each cell subset was distributed evenly over all wells of several immunoSEQ 96-well plates, and each plate served as one replicate. For sorted subsets, 150 to 250 ng of genomic DNA, equivalent to 30,000 or so T cell genomes, went into each replicate PCR. Purified libraries were measured with a Qubit 3.0 fluorometer, size-checked on a Bioanalyzer 2100, and measured again with the KAPA Library Quantification kit. Every immunoSEQ 96-well plate was sequenced on a dedicated single-read 150-cycle Illumina NextSeq 550 flow cell. The source study handled its data this way. Because the immunoSEQ output included only junctional sequences and no quality scores, the filtering could not be the same as the filtering used for full-length reads. To assign V/J genes and CDR3, sequences were annotated using PyIR, a Python wrapper for IgBLAST v1.9, with IMGT germline references. Reads were filtered out if the reads had weak V/J assignments (E-value above 1e-6), no CDR3, stop codons, out-of-frame junctions, or ambiguous translated residues. A V3J clonotype was defined by an identical inferred V gene, J gene, and CDR3 amino acid sequence. The percentage overlap between two repertoires was calculated by dividing the number of shared unique clonotypes by the size of the smaller repertoire. Richness of each repertoire was evaluated using RTK rarefaction, the Chao1 estimator, and Recon v2.1 estimates of unobserved clonotypes. Generation probabilities for all TCRbeta clonotypes obtained by the gDNA method from a handful of donors were computed using OLGA. TCRdb re-hosts the immuneACCESS table, in-frame sequences only. Its copies lack some clones; in the studies checked, an unresolved V gene accounts for under half of them, and the cause for the rest is not known. For V, J and clone size, that table is used; D and trimming come from the DNA. The table for this sample lists roughly 600,000 clones; roughly 98% of them were counted only once. 0.3% of the sample is held by the ten biggest clonotypes.

Trimming takes 7 bases off V and 2 bases off J; junction bases not matched to a gene: 2. The germline V gene (reference sequence) gives CDR1 as MNHEY and CDR2 as SMNVEV. The CDR3 has 12 amino acids, counting the end cysteine and phenylalanine. Just CDR3 DNA is preserved here, 36 bases in frame from base 1. As to this clone: The antigen this receptor binds is unknown. The input lacks base qualities; no much larger clone sits a single base away.

CD8 naive samples consisted of CD45RO-negative cells that were positively selected for CCR7, yielding a CD45RA+CCR7+ population without TemRA cells. The donors were healthy, HIV-negative adults with no recently reported acute infections or vaccinations. Only Caucasian adults living in Nashville, Tennessee, USA were represented among the donors. After blood collection by leukapheresis, PBMCs were isolated using Ficoll-Histopaque density gradient centrifugation and then cryopreserved in the vapor phase of liquid nitrogen. Analytical flow cytometry was used to check the purity and quantity of every magnetically sorted T cell population. Genomic DNA was isolated from each sorted fraction and quantified by UV absorbance on a Nanodrop 2000c.

The sequence joins TRBV27 to TRBJ2-7, with TRBD1 matching 7 junction bases. This sequence originates from a man aged 25-40 years in good health. The source material was naive CD8+ T cells sorted from blood. What the cell subset or site label conveys for this sample: CD45RA+CCR7+. The nucleotides are TGTGCCAGCACCGGGACAGCCTACGAGCAGTACTTC. Its translation reads: CASTGTAYEQYF.